The subject of this entry is one TCR beta chain. Its cognate antigen is unknown. This CDR3 has 16 amino acids. Germline-derived CDR1 and CDR2 are MDHEN and SYDVKM. The V gene lost 3 bases and the J gene lost 7 bases, with 16 bases spanning the gap. Clones were read by immunoSEQ multiplex PCR, and TCRdb kept only the in-frame ones, dropping some. The table includes 100,000 to 150,000 clones, about nine tenths detected once. This record belongs to a study of T cell responses to AZD1222 COVID-19 vaccine. Study results and caveats: When two AZD1222 doses had been given, Spike-specific TCR breadth and depth rose.

The chain uses TRBV28 and TRBJ1-6; D is perhaps TRBD1 (5 bases). The origin of this receptor is an adult in good health. This specimen was peripheral blood, taken on day 0 of MenACWY control vaccination. CDR3 loop: CASSFEGSGVNSPLHF. As DNA, the CDR3 is TGTGCCAGCAGTTTTGAGGGTTCGGGGGTAAATTCACCCCTCCACTTT.